The T cell receptor beta chain under discussion was sequenced for a study of blood T cell repertoires in COVID-19. As for the study in general: Samples of COVID-19 (acute and convalescent) were obtained from the United States, Italy and Spain. Sources were T cells, B-cell-depleted T cells, or PBMCs; the material itself was cDNA or gDNA.

As originally analysed: Using reference gene primer amplification, nucleated cell counts were estimated. TCRdb's copy holds only in-frame clones and misses some; the assay was immunoSEQ multiplex PCR. D and trimming were read from the DNA, whereas the V and J calls and clone size are those reported in that table. The table lists about 320,000 clones, about 88% of them singletons. CDR3 length equals 15 residues. J lost 1 base, V lost 3 bases, and 6 bases had no gene match. Per the germline V gene, CDR1 is MNHNS and CDR2 is SASEGT. This TCR was recovered from a man in his sixties who had recovered from COVID-19. Material: PBMCs or T cells enriched from blood (not recorded which). J is TRBJ2-7 and V is TRBV6-1, with 7 bases fitting TRBD1. The CDR3 is CASSDRTGSSYEQYF. CDR3 nucleotides: TGTGCCAGCAGTGATCGGACAGGTTCGTCCTACGAGCAGTACTTC.